This is a list of T cell receptor beta chains from one sample in a study of blood T cell repertoires in COVID-19. TCRdb's copy holds only in-frame clones and misses some; the assay was immunoSEQ multiplex PCR. Of 80,000 or so clones listed, 80% were seen once; the top ten hold more than 4%. The source material was peripheral blood. All receptors come from a woman in her 70s with acute or convalescent COVID-19. Both conserved end residues are part of each CDR3. The order of the fields is CDR3 protein, D gene, J gene, V gene. D genes are given only for firm matches.

CASTFSFGQGYQPQHF TRBD1 TRBJ1-5 TRBV19
CASSLETGRNTEAFF - TRBJ1-1 TRBV7-9
CASSSPFNYGYTF - TRBJ1-2 TRBV6-5
CASSKSDSSGYTF - TRBJ1-2 TRBV9
CASSQDLLAGGEQFF TRBD2 TRBJ2-1 TRBV4-3
CASRRAVNERYEQYF - TRBJ2-7 TRBV19
CASSVGGTGYFGYTF TRBD1 TRBJ1-2 TRBV9
CASSMERGDNQPQHF - TRBJ1-5 TRBV19
CASRRGGGTSSYNEQFF TRBD2 TRBJ2-1 TRBV27
CASSARSGGESQPQHF TRBD1 TRBJ1-5 TRBV6-2/TRBV6-3
CASSLSPSAGHYGYTF - TRBJ1-2 TRBV27
CASSVGPQGGTEAFF - TRBJ1-1 TRBV9
CASSLSGTQSRETQYF - TRBJ2-5 TRBV5-1
CAISAHAANYGYTF - TRBJ1-2 TRBV10-3
CASSERTGVGYTF - TRBJ1-2 TRBV3-1/TRBV3-2
CASSLRRGAQGYTF - TRBJ1-2 TRBV7-9
CASSQGHSGGLSYEQYF TRBD2 TRBJ2-7 TRBV4-2
CASSPREILSGYTF - TRBJ1-2 TRBV5-4
CASSLAGGRETQYF - TRBJ2-5 TRBV7-6
CASSEAAVHEQYF - TRBJ2-7 TRBV6-1
CASSLIVTGFNEQFF TRBD1 TRBJ2-1 TRBV7-3
CASSKTPDRTDTQYF - TRBJ2-3 TRBV7-3
CASMQHEVNQPQHF - TRBJ1-5 TRBV6-5
CASSLGRGPNTGELFF - TRBJ2-2 TRBV5-8
CASSSGQHNQPQHF - TRBJ1-5 TRBV5-5
CASSLDGNDRPQHF - TRBJ1-5 TRBV7-2
CASSFHPGQGAGEQYF TRBD1 TRBJ2-7 TRBV9
CASSIGTGEAEAFF TRBD1 TRBJ1-1 TRBV5-1
CASRTARGTEAFF - TRBJ1-1 TRBV12-3/TRBV12-4
CASSSQTGNSYEQYF - TRBJ2-7 TRBV6-5
CASSLDFFNYGYTF - TRBJ1-2 TRBV5-5
CASSPERGGTYEQYF TRBD2 TRBJ2-7 TRBV7-8
CASSVTSGQETQYF TRBD2 TRBJ2-5 TRBV7-2
CASSLAFRDEQYF - TRBJ2-7 TRBV12-3/TRBV12-4
CSVADSNPYEQYF - TRBJ2-7 TRBV29-1
CASSSSGTSGDNEQFF TRBD2 TRBJ2-1 TRBV7-3
CASSYSVVVVMGAPQETQYF - TRBJ2-5 TRBV6-2/TRBV6-3
CASSLQDNYGYTF - TRBJ1-2 TRBV25-1
CASSQEPSEVTIYF - TRBJ1-3 TRBV4-1
CASSPQGGAKNIQYF - TRBJ2-4 TRBV6-2/TRBV6-3
CASSLDTALNYGYTF - TRBJ1-2 TRBV11-3
CASSAGREVGYGYTF - TRBJ1-2 TRBV9
CASSLGGTVSYEQYF - TRBJ2-7 TRBV5-1
CASSSYINYGYTF - TRBJ1-2 TRBV6-5
CASSLRASGVRDTQYF TRBD2 TRBJ2-3 TRBV13
CASKEGREGEKLFF - TRBJ1-4 TRBV6-5
CASSPMRSEKLFF - TRBJ1-4 TRBV7-7
CASSPGLAGGPPYEQYF TRBD2 TRBJ2-7 TRBV3-1/TRBV3-2
CASSLVDSGEQYF - TRBJ2-7 TRBV5-5
CASSVSIRENYGYTF - TRBJ1-2 TRBV9
CASSPQASSGGAGELFF TRBD2 TRBJ2-2 TRBV7-3
CASSLLPEFYGYTF - TRBJ1-2 TRBV5-5
CASSMTRGGEQYF - TRBJ2-7 TRBV5-6
CASSLIGVNSNQPQHF - TRBJ1-5 TRBV28
CASSLSGGVDTQYF TRBD2 TRBJ2-3 TRBV11-2
CASSVGPDRAGAGNYGYTF TRBD1 TRBJ1-2 TRBV9
CASPGLADNEQFF TRBD2 TRBJ2-1 TRBV2